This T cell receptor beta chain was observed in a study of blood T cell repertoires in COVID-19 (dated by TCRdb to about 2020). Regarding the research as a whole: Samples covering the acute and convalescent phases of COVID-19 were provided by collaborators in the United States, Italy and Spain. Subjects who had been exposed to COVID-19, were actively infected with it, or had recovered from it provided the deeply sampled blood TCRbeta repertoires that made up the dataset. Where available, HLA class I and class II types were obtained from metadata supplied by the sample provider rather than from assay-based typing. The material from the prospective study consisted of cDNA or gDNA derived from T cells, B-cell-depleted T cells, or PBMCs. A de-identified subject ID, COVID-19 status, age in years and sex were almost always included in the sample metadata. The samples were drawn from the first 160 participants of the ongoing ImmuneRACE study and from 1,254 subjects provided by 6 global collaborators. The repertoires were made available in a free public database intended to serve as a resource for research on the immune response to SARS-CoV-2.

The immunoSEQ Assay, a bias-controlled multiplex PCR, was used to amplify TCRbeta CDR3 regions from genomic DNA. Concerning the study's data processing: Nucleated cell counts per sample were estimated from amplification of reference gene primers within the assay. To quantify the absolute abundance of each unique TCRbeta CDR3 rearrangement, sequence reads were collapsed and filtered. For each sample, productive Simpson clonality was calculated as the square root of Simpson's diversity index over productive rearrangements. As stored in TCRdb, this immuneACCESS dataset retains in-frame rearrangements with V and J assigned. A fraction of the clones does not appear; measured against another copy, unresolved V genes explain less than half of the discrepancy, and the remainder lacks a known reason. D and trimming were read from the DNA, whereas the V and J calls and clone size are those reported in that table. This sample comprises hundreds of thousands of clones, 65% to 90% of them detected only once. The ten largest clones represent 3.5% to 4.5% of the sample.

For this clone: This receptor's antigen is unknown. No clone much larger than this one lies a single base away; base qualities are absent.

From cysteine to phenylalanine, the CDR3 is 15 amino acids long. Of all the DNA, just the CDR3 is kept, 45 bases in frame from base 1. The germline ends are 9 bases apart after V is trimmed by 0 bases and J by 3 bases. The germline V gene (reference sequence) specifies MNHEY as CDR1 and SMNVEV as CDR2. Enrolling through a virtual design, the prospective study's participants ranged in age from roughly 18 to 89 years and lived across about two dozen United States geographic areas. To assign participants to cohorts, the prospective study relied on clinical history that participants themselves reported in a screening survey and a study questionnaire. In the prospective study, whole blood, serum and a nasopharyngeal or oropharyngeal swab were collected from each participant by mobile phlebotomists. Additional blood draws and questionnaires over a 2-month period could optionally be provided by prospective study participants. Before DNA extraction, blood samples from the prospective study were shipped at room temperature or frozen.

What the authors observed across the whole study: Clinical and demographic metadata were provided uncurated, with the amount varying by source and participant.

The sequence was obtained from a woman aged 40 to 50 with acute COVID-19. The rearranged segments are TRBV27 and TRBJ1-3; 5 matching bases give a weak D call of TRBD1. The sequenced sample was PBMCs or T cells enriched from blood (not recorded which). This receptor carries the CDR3 CASSLSGASGNTIYF. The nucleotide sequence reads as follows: TGTGCCAGCAGTTTATCAGGGGCTAGTGGAAACACCATATATTTT.